The 4 T cell receptor beta chains listed next were all sequenced from one sample in a study of blood T cells in healthy people across ages. It was with a sample-barcoded 5' primer and a J-beta primer mix that a second PCR of about 7 to 12 cycles was run. MiXCR, run by TCRdb on the 5' RACE reads, gives a single entry per CDR3 protein. This table has fewer than 950,000 distinct CDR3 sequences, 36% appearing once. The sequenced sample consisted of blood. The receptors were sampled from a man between 18 and 29 years old in good health.

This clonotype has just a few counts. V usage is TRBV6-2 or TRBV6-3 and J usage is TRBJ2-2, with D perhaps matching TRBD1 or TRBD2 (5 bases each). The CDR3 is 11 amino acids. Germline V gives CDR1 MNHEY, CDR2 SVGEGT. Trimming pared 6 bases from V and 9 bases from J, leaving 8 bases between. The CDR3 spells CASSGTWELFF. In DNA, the CDR3 is TGTGCCAGCAGCGGGACCTGGGAGCTGTTTTTT.

The chain joins TRBV7-2 to TRBJ2-7; 8 nucleotides align to TRBD1. There are 15 residues in the CDR3. V lost 1 base to trimming and J lost 6 bases; unmatched junction nucleotides: 8. Per the germline V gene, CDR1 is SGHTA and CDR2 is FQGNSA. This CDR3 is CASSLVGTGVPEQYF. The DNA of the CDR3 is TGTGCCAGCAGCTTAGTGGGGACAGGAGTTCCCGAGCAGTACTTC.

The chain uses TRBV7-8 and TRBJ2-7, with D perhaps TRBD2 (6 bases). Trimming cost V 2 bases and J 0 bases, with 11 bases left between them. There are 15 residues in the CDR3. From germline, CDR1 is SGHVS and CDR2 FQNEAQ. CDR3 nucleotides: TGTGCCAGCAGCTTAATGGGGGGACCCTCCTACGAGCAGTACTTC. Residues: CASSLMGGPSYEQYF.

V usage is TRBV14 and J usage is TRBJ2-7; D possibly corresponds to TRBD1 (6 bases). Germline CDR1 SGHDN, CDR2 FVKESK. The CDR3 runs 14 residues. With 3 bases removed from V and 2 bases from J, the gap between germline ends came to 11 bases. In DNA form, the CDR3 reads TGTGCCAGCAGCCATACAGGGCTGACCTACGAGCAGTACTTC. It specifies CASSHTGLTYEQYF.